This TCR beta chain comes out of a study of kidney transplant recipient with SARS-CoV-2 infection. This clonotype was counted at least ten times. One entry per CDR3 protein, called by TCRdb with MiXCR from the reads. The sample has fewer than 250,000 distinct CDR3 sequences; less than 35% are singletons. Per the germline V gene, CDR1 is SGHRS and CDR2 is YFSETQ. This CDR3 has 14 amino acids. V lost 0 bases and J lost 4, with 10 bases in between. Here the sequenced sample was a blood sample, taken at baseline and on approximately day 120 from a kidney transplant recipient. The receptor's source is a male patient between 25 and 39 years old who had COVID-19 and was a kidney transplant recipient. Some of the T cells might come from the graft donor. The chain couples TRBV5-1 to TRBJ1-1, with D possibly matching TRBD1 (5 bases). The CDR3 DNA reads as TGCGCCAGCAGCTTGGAGAGGGGCGGCACTGAAGCTTTCTTT. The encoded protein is CASSLERGGTEAFF.